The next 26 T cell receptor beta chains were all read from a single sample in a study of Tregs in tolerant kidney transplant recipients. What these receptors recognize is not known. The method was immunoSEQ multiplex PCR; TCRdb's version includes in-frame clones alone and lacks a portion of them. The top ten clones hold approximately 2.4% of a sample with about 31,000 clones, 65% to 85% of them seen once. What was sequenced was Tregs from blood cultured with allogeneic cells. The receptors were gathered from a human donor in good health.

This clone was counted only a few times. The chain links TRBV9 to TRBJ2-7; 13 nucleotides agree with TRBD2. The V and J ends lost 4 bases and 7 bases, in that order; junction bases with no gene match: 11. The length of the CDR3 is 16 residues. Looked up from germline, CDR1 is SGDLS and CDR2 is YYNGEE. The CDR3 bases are TGTGCCAGCAGCCCCCGGACTAGCGGGAGACCGGGAGAGCAGTACTTC. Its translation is CASSPRTSGRPGEQYF.

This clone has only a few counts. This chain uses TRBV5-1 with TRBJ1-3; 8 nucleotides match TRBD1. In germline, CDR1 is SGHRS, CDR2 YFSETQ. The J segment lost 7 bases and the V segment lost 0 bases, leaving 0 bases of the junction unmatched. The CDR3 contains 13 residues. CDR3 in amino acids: CASSLGQGNTIYF. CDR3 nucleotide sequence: TGCGCCAGCAGCTTGGGACAGGGGAACACCATATATTTT.

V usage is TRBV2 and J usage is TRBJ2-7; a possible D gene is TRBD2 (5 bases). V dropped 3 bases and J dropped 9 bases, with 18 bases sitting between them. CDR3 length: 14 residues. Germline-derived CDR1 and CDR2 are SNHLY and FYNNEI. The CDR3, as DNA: TGTGCCAGCAGTGAGGCTTTTAACGGACTGGGGCAGTACTTC. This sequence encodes CASSEAFNGLGQYF.

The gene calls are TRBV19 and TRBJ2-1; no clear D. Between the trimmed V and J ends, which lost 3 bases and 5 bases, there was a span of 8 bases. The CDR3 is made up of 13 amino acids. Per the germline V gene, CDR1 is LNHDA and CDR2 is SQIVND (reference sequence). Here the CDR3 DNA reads TGTGCCAGTAGTATGTGGGCGGACAATGAGCAGTTCTTC. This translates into CASSMWADNEQFF.

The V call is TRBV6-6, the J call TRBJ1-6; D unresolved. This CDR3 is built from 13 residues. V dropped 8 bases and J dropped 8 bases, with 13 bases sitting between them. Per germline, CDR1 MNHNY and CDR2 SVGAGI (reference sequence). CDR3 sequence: CASCRTSYSPLHF. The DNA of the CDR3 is TGTGCCAGCTGTAGGACCTCGTATTCACCCCTCCACTTT.

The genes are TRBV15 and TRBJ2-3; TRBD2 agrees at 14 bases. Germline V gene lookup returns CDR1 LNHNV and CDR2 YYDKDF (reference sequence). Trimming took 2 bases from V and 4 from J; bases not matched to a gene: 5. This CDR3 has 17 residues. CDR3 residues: CATSRRAGLAGADTQYF. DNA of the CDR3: TGTGCCACCAGCAGACGAGCGGGACTAGCGGGAGCAGATACGCAGTATTTT. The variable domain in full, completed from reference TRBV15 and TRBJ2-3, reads DAMVIQNPRYQVTQFGKPVTLSCSQTLNHNVMYWYQQKSSQAPKLLFHYYDKDFNNEADTPDNFQSRRPNTSFCFLDIRSPGLGDTAMYLCATSRRAGLAGADTQYFGPGTRLTVL.

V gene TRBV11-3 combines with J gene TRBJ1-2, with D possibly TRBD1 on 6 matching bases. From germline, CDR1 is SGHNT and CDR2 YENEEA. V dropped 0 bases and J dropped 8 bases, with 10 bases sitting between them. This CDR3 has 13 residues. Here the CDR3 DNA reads TGTGCCAGCAGCTTAGAAGCCAGGGGAGGCTACACCTTC. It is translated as CASSLEARGGYTF. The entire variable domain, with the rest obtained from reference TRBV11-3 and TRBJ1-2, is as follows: EAGVVQSPRYKIIEKKQPVAFWCNPISGHNTLYWYLQNLGQGPELLIRYENEEAVDDSQLPKDRFSAERLKGVDSTLKIQPAELGDSAVYLCASSLEARGGYTFGSGTRLTVV.

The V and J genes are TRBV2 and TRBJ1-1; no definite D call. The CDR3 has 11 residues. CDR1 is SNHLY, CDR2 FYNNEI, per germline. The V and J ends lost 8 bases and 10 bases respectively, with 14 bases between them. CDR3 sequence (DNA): TGTGCCAGCGGTGGAGGAAGGACAGCTTTCTTT. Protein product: CASGGGRTAFF.

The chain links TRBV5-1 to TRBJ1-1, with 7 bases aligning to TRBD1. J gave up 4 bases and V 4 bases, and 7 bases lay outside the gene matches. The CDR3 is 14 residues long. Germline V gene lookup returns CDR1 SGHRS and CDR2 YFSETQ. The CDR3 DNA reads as TGCGCCAGCAGCGGAGGGGGCGCGAGCACTGAAGCTTTCTTT. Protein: CASSGGGASTEAFF.

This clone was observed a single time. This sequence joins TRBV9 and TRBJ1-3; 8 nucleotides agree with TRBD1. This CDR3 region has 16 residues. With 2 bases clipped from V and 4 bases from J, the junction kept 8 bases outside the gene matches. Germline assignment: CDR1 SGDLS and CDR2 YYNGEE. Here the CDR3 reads CASSVLAQGVGNTIYF. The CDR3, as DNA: TGTGCCAGCAGCGTTCTTGCACAGGGGGTAGGAAACACCATATATTTT.

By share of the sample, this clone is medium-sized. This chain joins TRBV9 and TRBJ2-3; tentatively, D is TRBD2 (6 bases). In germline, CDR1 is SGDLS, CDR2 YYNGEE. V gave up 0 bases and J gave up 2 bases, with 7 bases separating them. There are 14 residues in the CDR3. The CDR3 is CASSVEDYTDTQYF. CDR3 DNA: TGTGCCAGCAGCGTAGAGGACTACACAGATACGCAGTATTTT.

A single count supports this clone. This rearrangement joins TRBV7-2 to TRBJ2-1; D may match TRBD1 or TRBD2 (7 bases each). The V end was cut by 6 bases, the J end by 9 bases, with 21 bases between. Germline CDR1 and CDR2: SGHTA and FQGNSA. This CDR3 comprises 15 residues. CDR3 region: CASSFQGGPAGEQFF. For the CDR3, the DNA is TGTGCCAGCAGTTTCCAGGGGGGGCCGGCCGGTGAGCAGTTCTTC.

CDR3: CASSPPTDTQYF. CDR3 coding DNA: TGTGCCAGCTCACCACCAACAGATACGCAGTATTTT. The V and J genes are TRBV18 and TRBJ2-3; D unclear. The V and J ends lost 0 bases and 3 bases respectively, with 1 base between them. The CDR3 is 12 residues long. Germline assignment: CDR1 KGHSH and CDR2 LQKENI.

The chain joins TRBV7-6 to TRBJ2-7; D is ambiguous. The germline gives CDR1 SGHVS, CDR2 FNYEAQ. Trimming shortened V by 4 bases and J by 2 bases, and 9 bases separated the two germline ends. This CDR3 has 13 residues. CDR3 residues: CASSSGGPYEQYF. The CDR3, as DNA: TGTGCCAGCAGCTCAGGTGGCCCCTACGAGCAGTACTTC.

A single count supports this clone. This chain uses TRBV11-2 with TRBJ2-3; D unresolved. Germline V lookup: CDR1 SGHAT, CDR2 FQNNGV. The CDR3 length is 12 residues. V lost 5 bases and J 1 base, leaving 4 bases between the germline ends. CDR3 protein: CASSHGTDTQYF. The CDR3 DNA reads TGTGCCAGCAGCCACGGCACAGATACGCAGTATTTT.

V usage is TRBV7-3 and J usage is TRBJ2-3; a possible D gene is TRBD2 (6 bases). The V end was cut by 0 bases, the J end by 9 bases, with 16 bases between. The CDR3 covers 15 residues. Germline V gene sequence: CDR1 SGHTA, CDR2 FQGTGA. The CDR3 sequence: CASSLTGGASLTQYF. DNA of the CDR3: TGTGCCAGCAGCTTAACGGGGGGAGCGTCGTTGACGCAGTATTTT.

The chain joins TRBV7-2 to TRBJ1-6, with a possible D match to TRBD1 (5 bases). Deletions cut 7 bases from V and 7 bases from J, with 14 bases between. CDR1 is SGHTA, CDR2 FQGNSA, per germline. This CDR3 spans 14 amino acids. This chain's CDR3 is CASTLTGGNSPLHF. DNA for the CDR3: TGTGCCAGCACCCTAACGGGGGGAAATTCACCCCTCCACTTT.

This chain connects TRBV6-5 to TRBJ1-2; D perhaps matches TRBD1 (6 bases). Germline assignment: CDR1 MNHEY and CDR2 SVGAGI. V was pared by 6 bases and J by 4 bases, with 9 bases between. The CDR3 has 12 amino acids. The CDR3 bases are TGTGCCAGCAGGGACAGACTCTATGGCTACACCTTC. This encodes CASRDRLYGYTF.

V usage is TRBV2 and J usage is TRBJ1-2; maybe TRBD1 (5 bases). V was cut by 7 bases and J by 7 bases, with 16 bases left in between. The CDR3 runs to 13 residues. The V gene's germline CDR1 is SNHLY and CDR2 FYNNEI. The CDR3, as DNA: TGTGCCAGCACCCCAAGGTGGGGGGGTGGCTACACCTTC. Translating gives CASTPRWGGGYTF.

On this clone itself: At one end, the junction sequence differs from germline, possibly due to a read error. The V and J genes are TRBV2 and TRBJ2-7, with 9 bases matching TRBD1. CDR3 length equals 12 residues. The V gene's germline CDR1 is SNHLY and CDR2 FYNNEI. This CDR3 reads CASNPWDRDPSF. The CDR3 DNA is TGTGCCAGCAACCCGTGGGACAGGGACCCTTCGTTC. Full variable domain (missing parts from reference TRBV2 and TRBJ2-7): EPEVTQTPSHQVTQMGQEVILRCVPISNHLYFYWYRQILGQKVEFLVSFYNNEISEKSEIFDDQFSVERPDGSNFTLKIRSTKLEDSAMYFCASNPWDRDPSFGPGTRLTVT.

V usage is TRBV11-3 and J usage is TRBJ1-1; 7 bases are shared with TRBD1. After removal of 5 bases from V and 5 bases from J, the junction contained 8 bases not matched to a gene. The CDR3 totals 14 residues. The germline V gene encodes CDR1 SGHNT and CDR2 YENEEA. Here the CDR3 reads CASSMTGIDTEAFF. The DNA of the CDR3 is TGTGCCAGCAGCATGACAGGGATTGATACTGAAGCTTTCTTT. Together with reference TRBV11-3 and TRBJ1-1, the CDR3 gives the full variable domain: EAGVVQSPRYKIIEKKQPVAFWCNPISGHNTLYWYLQNLGQGPELLIRYENEEAVDDSQLPKDRFSAERLKGVDSTLKIQPAELGDSAVYLCASSMTGIDTEAFFGQGTRLTVV.

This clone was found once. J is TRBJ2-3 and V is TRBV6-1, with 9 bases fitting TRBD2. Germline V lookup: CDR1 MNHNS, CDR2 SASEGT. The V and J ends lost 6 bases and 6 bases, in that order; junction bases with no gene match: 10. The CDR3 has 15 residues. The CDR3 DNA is TGTGCCAGCAGAAGACTAGCGGCGACTGCTGATACGCAGTATTTT. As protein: CASRRLAATADTQYF.

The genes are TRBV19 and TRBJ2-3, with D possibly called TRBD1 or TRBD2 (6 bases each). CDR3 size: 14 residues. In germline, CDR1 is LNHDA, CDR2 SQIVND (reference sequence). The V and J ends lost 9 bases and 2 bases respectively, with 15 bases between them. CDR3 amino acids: CASSLRGDTDTQYF. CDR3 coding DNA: TGTGCCAGCTCCTTAAGGGGGGACACAGATACGCAGTATTTT.

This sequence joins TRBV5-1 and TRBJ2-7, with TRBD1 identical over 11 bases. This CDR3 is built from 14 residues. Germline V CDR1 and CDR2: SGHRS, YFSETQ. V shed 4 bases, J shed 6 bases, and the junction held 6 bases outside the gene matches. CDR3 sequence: CASSAGQGGSEQYF. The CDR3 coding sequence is TGCGCCAGCAGCGCGGGACAGGGGGGATCCGAGCAGTACTTC.

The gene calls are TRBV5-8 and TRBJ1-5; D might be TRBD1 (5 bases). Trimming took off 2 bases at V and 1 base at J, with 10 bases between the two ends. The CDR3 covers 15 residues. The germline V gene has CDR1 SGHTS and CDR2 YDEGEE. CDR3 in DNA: TGTGCCAGCAGCTTCCAGGGCTTCAGCAATCAGCCCCAGCATTTT. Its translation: CASSFQGFSNQPQHF. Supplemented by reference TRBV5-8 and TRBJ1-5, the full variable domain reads EAGVTQSPTHLIKTRGQQATLRCSPISGHTSVYWYQQALGLGLQFLLWYDEGEERNRGNFPPRFSGRQFPNYSSELNVNALELEDSALYLCASSFQGFSNQPQHFGDGTRLSIL.

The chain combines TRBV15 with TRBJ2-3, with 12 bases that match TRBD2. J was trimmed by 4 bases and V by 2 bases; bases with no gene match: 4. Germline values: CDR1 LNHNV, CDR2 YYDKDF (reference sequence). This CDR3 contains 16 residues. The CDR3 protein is CATSRKLAGGSDTQYF. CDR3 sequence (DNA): TGTGCCACCAGCAGAAAACTAGCGGGAGGTTCAGATACGCAGTATTTT.